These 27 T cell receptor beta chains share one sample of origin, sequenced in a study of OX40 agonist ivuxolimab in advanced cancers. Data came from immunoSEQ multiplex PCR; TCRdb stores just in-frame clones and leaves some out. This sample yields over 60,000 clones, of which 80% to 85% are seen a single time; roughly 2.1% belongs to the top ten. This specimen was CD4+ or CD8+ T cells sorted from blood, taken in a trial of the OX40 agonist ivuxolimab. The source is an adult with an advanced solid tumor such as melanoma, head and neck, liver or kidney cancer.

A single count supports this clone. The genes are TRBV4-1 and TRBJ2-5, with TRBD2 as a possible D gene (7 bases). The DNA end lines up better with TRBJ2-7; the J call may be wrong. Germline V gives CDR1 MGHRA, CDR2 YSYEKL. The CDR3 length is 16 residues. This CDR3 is CASSQERGGPPYEQYF. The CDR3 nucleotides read TGCGCCAGCAGCCAGGAGAGGGGGGGTCCCCCCTACGAGCAGTACTTC.

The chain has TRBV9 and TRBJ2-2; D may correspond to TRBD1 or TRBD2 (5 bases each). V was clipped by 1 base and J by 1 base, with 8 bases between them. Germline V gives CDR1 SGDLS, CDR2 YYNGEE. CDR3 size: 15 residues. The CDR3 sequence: CASSVYGGNTGELFF. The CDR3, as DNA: TGTGCCAGCAGCGTATATGGGGGGAACACCGGGGAGCTGTTTTTT.

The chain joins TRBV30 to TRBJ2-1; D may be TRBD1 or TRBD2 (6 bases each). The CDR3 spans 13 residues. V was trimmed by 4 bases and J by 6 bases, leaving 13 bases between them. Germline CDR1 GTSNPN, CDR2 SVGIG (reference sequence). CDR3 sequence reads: CAWKGGLGNEQFF. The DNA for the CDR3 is TGTGCCTGGAAGGGGGGACTGGGCAATGAGCAGTTCTTC.

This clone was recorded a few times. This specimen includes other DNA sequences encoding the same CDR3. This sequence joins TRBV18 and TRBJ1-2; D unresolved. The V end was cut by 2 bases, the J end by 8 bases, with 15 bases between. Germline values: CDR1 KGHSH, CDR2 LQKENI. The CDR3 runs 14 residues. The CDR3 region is CASSPSDSPGGYTF. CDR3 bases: TGTGCCAGCTCACCATCCGATTCACCTGGAGGCTACACCTTC.

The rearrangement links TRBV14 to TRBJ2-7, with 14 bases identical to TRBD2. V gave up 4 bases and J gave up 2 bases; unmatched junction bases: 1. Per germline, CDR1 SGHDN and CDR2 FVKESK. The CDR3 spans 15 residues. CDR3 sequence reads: CASSRLAGGTYEQYF. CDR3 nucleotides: TGTGCCAGCAGCCGACTAGCGGGAGGGACCTACGAGCAGTACTTC. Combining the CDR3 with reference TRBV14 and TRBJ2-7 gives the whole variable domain EAGVTQFPSHSVIEKGQTVTLRCDPISGHDNLYWYRRVMGKEIKFLLHFVKESKQDESGMPNNRFLAERTGGTYSTLKVQPAELEDSGVYFCASSRLAGGTYEQYFGPGTRLTVT.

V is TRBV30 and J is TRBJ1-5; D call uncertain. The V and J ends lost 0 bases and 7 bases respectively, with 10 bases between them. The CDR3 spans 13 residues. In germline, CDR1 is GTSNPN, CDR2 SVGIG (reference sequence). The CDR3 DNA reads TGTGCCTGGAGTGTTCTCAAATCGCAGCCCCAGCATTTT. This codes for CAWSVLKSQPQHF.

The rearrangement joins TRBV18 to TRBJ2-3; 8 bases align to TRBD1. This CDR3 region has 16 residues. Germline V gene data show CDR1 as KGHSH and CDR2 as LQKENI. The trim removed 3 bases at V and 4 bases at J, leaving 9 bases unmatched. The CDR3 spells CASSPGQGAIPDTQYF. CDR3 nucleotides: TGTGCCAGCTCACCCGGGCAGGGGGCGATCCCAGATACGCAGTATTTT.

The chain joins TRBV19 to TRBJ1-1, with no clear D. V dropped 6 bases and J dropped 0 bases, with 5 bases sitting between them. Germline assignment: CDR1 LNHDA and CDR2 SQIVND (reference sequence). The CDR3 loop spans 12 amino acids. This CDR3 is CASRKMNTEAFF. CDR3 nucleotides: TGTGCCAGTAGGAAGATGAACACTGAAGCTTTCTTT.

DNA of the CDR3: TGTGCCAGCAGCCCCCAACAGGGTGGGAGAACTGAAGCTTTCTTT. It is translated as CASSPQQGGRTEAFF. The rearrangement uses TRBV11-2 and TRBJ1-1, with D maybe TRBD1 (6 bases). Trimming took off 5 bases at V and 5 bases at J, with 18 bases between the two ends. The CDR3 has 15 amino acids. Germline V gives CDR1 SGHAT, CDR2 FQNNGV.

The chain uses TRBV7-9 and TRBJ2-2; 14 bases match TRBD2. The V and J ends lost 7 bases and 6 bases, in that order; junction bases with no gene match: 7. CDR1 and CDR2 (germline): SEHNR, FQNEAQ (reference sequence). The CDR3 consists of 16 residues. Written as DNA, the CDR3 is TGTGCCAGCAAGAACAGACTAGCGGGAGGGGCCGGGGAGCTGTTTTTT. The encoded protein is CASKNRLAGGAGELFF.

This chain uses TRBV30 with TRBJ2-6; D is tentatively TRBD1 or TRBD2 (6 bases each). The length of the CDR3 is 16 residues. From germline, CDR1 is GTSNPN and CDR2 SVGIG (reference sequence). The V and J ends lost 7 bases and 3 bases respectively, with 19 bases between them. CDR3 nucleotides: TGTGCCTCCCTCTGGGGGGCTCACGTTGGGGCCAACGTCCTGACTTTC. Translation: CASLWGAHVGANVLTF.

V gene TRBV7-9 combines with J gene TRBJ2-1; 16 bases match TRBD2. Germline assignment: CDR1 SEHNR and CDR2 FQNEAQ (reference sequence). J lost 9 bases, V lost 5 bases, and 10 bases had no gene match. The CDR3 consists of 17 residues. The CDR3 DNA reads TGTGCCAGCAGCACTGAACCGGGACTAGCGGGAGGGGGTGAGCAGTTCTTC. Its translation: CASSTEPGLAGGGEQFF.

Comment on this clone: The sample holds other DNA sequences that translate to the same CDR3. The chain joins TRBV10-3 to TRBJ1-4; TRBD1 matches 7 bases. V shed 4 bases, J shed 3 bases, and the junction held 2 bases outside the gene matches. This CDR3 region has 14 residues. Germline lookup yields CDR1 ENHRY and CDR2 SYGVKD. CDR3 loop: CAISGTGSNEKLFF. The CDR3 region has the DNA TGTGCCATCAGTGGGACAGGTTCTAATGAAAAACTGTTTTTT.

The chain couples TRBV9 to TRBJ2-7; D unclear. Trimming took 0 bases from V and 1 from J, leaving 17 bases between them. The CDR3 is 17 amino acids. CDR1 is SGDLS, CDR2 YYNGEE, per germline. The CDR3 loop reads CASSVGPSHYSSYEQYF. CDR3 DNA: TGTGCCAGCAGCGTAGGCCCCTCGCATTACTCGTCCTACGAGCAGTACTTC.

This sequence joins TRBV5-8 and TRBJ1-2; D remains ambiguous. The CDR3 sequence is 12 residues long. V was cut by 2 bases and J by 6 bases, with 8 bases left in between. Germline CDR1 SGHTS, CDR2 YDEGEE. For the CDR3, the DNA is TGTGCCAGCAGCTTTACATCCCATGGCTACACCTTC. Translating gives CASSFTSHGYTF.

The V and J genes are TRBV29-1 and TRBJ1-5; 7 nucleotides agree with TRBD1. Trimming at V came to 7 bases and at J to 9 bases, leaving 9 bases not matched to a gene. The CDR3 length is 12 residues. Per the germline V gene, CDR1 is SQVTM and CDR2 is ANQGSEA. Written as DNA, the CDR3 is TGCAGCGCAGGACAGTCAGGGGGGCCCCAGCATTTT. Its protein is CSAGQSGGPQHF.

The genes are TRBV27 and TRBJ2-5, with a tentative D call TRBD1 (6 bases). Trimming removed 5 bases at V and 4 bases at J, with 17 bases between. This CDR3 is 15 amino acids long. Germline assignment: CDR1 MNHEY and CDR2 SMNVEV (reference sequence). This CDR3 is CASSLLQGPGETQYF. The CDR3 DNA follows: TGTGCCAGCAGTCTACTACAGGGTCCAGGAGAGACCCAGTACTTC.

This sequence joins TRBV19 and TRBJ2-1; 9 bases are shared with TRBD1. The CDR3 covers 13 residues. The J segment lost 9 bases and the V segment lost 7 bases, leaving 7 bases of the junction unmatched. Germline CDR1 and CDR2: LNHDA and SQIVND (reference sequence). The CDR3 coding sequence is TGTGCCAGTAAGGGGACAGGGCCCGGTGAGCAGTTCTTC. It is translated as CASKGTGPGEQFF.

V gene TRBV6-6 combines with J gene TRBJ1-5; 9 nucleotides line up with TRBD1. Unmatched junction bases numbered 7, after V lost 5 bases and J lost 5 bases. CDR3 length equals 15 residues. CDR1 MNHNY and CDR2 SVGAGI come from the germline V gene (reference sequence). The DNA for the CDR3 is TGTGCCAGCAGTAAGGGACAGGGCGGCCATCAGCCCCAGCATTTT. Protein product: CASSKGQGGHQPQHF.

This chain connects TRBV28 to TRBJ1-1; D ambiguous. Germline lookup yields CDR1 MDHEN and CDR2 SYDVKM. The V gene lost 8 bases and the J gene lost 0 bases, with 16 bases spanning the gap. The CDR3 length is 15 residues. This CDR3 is CASQLWVTLNTEAFF. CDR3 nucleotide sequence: TGTGCCAGCCAACTCTGGGTTACCCTGAACACTGAAGCTTTCTTT.

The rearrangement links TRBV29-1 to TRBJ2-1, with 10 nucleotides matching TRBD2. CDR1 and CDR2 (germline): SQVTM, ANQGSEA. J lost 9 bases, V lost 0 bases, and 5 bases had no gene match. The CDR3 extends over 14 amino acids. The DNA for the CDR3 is TGCAGCGTTGAAGAAGCGGGGGGGCGTGGTGAGCAGTTCTTC. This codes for CSVEEAGGRGEQFF.

In DNA, the CDR3 is TGCGCCAGCAGCATCGCGGCCCTTGATACGCAGTATTTT. Translated, it gives CASSIAALDTQYF. The V call is TRBV5-1, the J call TRBJ2-3; D is ambiguous. V lost 4 bases to trimming and J lost 6 bases, with 12 bases between them. Germline V gene sequence: CDR1 SGHRS, CDR2 YFSETQ. The CDR3 length is 13 residues.

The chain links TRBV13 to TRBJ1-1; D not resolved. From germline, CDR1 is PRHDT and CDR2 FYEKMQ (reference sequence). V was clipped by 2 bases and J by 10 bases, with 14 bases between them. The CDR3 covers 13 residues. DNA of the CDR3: TGTGCCAGCAGCTTAAGAGGTCGCGATGGAGCTTTCTTT. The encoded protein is CASSLRGRDGAFF.

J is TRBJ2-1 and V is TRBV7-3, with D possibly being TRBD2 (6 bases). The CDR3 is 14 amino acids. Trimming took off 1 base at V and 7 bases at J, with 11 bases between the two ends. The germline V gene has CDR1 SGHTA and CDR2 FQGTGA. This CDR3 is CASSLRREPNEQFF. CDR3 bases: TGTGCCAGCAGCTTAAGACGGGAGCCAAATGAGCAGTTCTTC.

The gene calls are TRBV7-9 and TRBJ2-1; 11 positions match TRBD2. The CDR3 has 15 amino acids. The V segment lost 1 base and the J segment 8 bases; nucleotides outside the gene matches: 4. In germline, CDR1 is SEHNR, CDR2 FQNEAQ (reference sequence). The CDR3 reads CASSLDSGRAHEQFF. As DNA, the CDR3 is TGTGCCAGCAGCTTAGATAGCGGGAGGGCCCATGAGCAGTTCTTC.

Here the CDR3 DNA reads TGTGCCAGCAACATACAGGGAAGATACAATCAGCCCCAGCATTTT. It translates to CASNIQGRYNQPQHF. This chain uses TRBV28 with TRBJ1-5; the D gene is possibly TRBD1 (6 bases). The ends were cut back, 7 bases at V and 3 bases at J, with 16 bases in the middle. CDR3 length equals 15 residues. Germline CDR1 reads MDHEN; CDR2 reads SYDVKM.

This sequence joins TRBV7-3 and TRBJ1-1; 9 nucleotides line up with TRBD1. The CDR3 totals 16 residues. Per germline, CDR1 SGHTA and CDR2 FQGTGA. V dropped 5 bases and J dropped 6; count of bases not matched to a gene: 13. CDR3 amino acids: CASSLTGGGLWAEAFF. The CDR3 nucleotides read TGTGCCAGCAGCCTTACAGGGGGCGGCTTATGGGCTGAAGCTTTCTTT.